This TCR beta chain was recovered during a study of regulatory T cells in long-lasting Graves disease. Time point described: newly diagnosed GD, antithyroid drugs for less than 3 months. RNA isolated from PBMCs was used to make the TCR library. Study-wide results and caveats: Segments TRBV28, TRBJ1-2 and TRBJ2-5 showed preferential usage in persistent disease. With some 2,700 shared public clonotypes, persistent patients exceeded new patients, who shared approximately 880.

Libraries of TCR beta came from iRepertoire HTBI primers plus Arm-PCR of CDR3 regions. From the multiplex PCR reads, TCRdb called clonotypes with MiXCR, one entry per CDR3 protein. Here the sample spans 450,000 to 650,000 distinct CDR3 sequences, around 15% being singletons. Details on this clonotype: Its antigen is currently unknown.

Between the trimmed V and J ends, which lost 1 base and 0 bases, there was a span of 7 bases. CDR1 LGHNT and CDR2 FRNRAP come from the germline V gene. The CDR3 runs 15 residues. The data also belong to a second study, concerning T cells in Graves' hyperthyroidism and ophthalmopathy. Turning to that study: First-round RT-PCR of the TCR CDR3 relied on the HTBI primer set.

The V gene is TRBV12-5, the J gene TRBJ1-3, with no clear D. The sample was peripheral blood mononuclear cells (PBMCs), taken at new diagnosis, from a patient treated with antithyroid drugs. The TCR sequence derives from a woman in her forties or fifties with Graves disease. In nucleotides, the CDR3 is TGTGCTAGTGGTTTGGAGCTGGTCTCTGGAAACACCATATATTTT. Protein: CASGLELVSGNTIYF.